The sample holds many counts of the clone carrying this TCR beta chain. Its specificity is not known. MiXCR, run by TCRdb on the RT-PCR reads, gives a single entry per CDR3 protein. The sample yields some 640,000 distinct CDR3 sequences, approximately 13% seen once. CDR3 size: 14 residues. Trimming took 10 bases from V and 2 from J; bases not matched to a gene: 11. The germline V gene has CDR1 MGHDK and CDR2 SYGVNS. The sample belongs to a study of response to subunit inactivated influenza vaccine. Study outcomes and limitations: T cells newly recruited by each seasonal influenza vaccination are few, the authors suggested.

The V call is TRBV25-1, the J call TRBJ2-7; 7 bases map to TRBD1. The sample in question was PBMCs from blood, obtained less than 15 days before vaccination. The TCR comes from a man in his fifties who received an inactivated influenza vaccine. The CDR3 spells CATAVDQGAYEQYF. In DNA form, the CDR3 reads TGTGCCACGGCAGTAGACCAGGGGGCCTACGAGCAGTACTTC.